Below are 7 T cell receptor beta chains sequenced from a single sample in a study of T cell responses to AZD1222 COVID-19 vaccine. Libraries were prepared by immunoSEQ multiplex PCR; TCRdb keeps only in-frame clonotypes and omits some of them. The table has roughly 40,000 clones, around 80% seen once. Sequenced material: peripheral blood, taken on day 0 of AZD1222 vaccination. The receptors here all came from an adult in good health.

CDR3 in DNA: TGTGCCAGCAAATTGGAGTCGGAGCTCTCACCCCTCCACTTT. Translating it yields CASKLESELSPLHF. The chain has TRBV14 and TRBJ1-6; D gene ambiguous. The V and J ends lost 7 bases and 10 bases respectively, with 17 bases between them. The germline V gene encodes CDR1 SGHDN and CDR2 FVKESK. The CDR3 loop spans 14 amino acids.

The rearrangement joins TRBV5-5 to TRBJ2-5; 8 bases map to TRBD2. The CDR3 covers 16 residues. CDR1 is SGHKS and CDR2 is YYEKEE in the germline V gene (reference sequence). Unmatched junction bases numbered 14, after V lost 6 bases and J lost 4 bases. CDR3 sequence: CASTQITAGATETQYF. The CDR3 DNA follows: TGTGCCAGCACTCAAATCACAGCGGGGGCTACAGAGACCCAGTACTTC.

This clone was detected once. This sequence joins TRBV6-1 and TRBJ1-2; 7 nucleotides agree with TRBD1. CDR3 length: 15 residues. V was pared by 2 bases and J by 6 bases, with 9 bases of the junction left unmatched. Looked up from germline, CDR1 is MNHNS and CDR2 is SASEGT. CDR3 in DNA: TGTGCCAGCAGTGAATTGGGTGACAGGGTTAATGGCTACACCTTC. It translates to CASSELGDRVNGYTF.

This chain links TRBV19 with TRBJ1-5; 9 bases fit TRBD1. With V trimmed by 3 bases and J by 4 bases, 4 bases remained unmatched. The CDR3 totals 15 residues. Germline V CDR1 and CDR2: LNHDA, SQIVND (reference sequence). The CDR3 loop is CASSMVTGGNQPQHF. CDR3 bases: TGTGCCAGTAGTATGGTGACAGGGGGAAATCAGCCCCAGCATTTT.

This sequence joins TRBV10-3 and TRBJ1-2, with TRBD1 identical over 9 bases. CDR1 and CDR2 (germline): ENHRY, SYGVKD. The CDR3 consists of 13 residues. Trimming cost V 5 bases and J 4 bases; bases outside gene matches: 2. CDR3 region: CAISRDRAYGYTF. For the CDR3, the DNA is TGTGCCATCAGTCGGGACAGGGCCTATGGCTACACCTTC.

The V and J genes are TRBV19 and TRBJ1-5, with D maybe TRBD1 (5 bases). V was pared by 7 bases and J by 4 bases, with 14 bases between. Per germline, CDR1 LNHDA and CDR2 SQIVND (reference sequence). CDR3 size: 14 residues. In DNA, the CDR3 is TGTGCCAGTAATCAGTCTGGGGGGAATCAGCCCCAGCATTTT. This translates into CASNQSGGNQPQHF.

This clone has more than one count but fewer than ten. The rearrangement uses TRBV19 and TRBJ2-7; D might be TRBD1 (6 bases). Germline lookup yields CDR1 LNHDA and CDR2 SQIVND (reference sequence). CDR3 length: 15 amino acids. Trimming cost V 3 bases and J 4 bases, with 16 bases left between them. The CDR3 nucleotides read TGTGCCAGTAGTATCTACTTGACAGGCCAATACGAGCAGTACTTC. Amino acid sequence: CASSIYLTGQYEQYF.